This entry features one T cell receptor (beta chain) sequence. The data originate from a study of blood T cell repertoires in COVID-19. Study as a whole: The United States, Italy and Spain provided the acute and convalescent COVID-19 samples. T cells, B-cell-depleted T cells, or PBMCs provided the cDNA or gDNA that served as material.

As originally analysed: Estimation of nucleated cell counts was performed using reference gene primer amplification. The data were produced by immunoSEQ multiplex PCR, yet TCRdb's version contains in-frame clones alone and is incomplete. The DNA was the basis for D and trimming; V, J and clone size are from that table. The sample includes some 86,000 clones, approximately 80% of them seen just once. The CDR3 covers 13 residues. Trimming removed 2 bases from V and 4 bases from J, with 10 bases in between. CDR1 is SGHKS, CDR2 YYEKEE, per germline (reference sequence). The chain employs TRBV5-5 and TRBJ2-7; D may be TRBD1 (5 bases). The sample comprised peripheral blood. This receptor was obtained from an elderly woman with active or convalescent COVID-19. The CDR3, as DNA: TGTGCCAGCAGCTTCCCAGGGCGATACGAGCAGTACTTC. As protein: CASSFPGRYEQYF.